Presented here are 30 T cell receptor beta chains from one specimen sequenced in a study of cytomegalovirus exposure and HLA in healthy donors. Researchers ran the PCR with 60 Vbeta and 13 Jbeta primers. Using immunoSEQ multiplex PCR, the repertoire was profiled, and TCRdb retains in-frame clones only, with some absent. The sample consists of around 140,000 clones, 65% to 85% of them appearing once. The sequencing sample was made of PBMCs. All receptors derive from a young woman in good health and CMV-seronegative.

A few counts support this clone. The V call is TRBV6-5, the J call TRBJ1-2; D is uncertain. The germline CDR1 and CDR2 sequences are MNHEY and SVGAGI. The CDR3 spans 15 residues. The V and J ends lost 0 bases and 4 bases respectively, with 12 bases between them. The CDR3 protein is CASSYSTRGAYGYTF. In nucleotides, the CDR3 is TGTGCCAGCAGTTACTCGACACGGGGAGCCTATGGCTACACCTTC.

This clone was seen more than once but under ten times. V usage is TRBV18 and J usage is TRBJ2-2, with 7 bases that match TRBD1. This CDR3 is built from 15 residues. Germline lookup yields CDR1 KGHSH and CDR2 LQKENI. Germline trimming cut 4 bases from V and 3 bases from J; bases unmatched to any gene: 5. The CDR3 region has the DNA TGTGCCAGCTCACAGGGGGCAGAGGACACCGGGGAGCTGTTTTTT. This encodes CASSQGAEDTGELFF.

The chain employs TRBV11-2 and TRBJ2-2; 9 bases are a match to TRBD2. The CDR3 consists of 17 residues. CDR1 and CDR2 from the germline V gene are SGHAT and FQNNGV. V shed 5 bases and J 6 bases; nucleotides not matched to a gene: 13. The CDR3 DNA is TGTGCCAGCAGCATTACCTTTAGCGGGAGCTTCGCCGGGGAGCTGTTTTTT. This translates into CASSITFSGSFAGELFF.

This chain links TRBV6-4 with TRBJ2-3, with D possibly TRBD2 on 5 matching bases. Germline-derived CDR1 and CDR2 are MRHNA and SNTAGT. The CDR3 is made up of 16 amino acids. The ends were cut back, 8 bases at V and 8 bases at J, with 26 bases in the middle. CDR3 sequence: CASSGSSLVGEATQYF. The CDR3 DNA sequence: TGTGCCAGCTCGGGGTCCTCCTTGGTGGGAGAAGCTACGCAGTATTTT.

This chain connects TRBV30 to TRBJ2-2; D is unclear. Germline CDR1 reads GTSNPN; CDR2 reads SVGIG (reference sequence). The V end was cut by 0 bases, the J end by 7 bases, with 3 bases between. The CDR3 totals 11 residues. The CDR3 spells CAWSVIGELFF. In nucleotides, the CDR3 is TGTGCCTGGAGTGTTATCGGGGAGCTGTTTTTT.

The chain carries TRBV7-2 and TRBJ2-5, with D maybe TRBD2 (7 bases). The CDR3 is made up of 15 amino acids. CDR1 and CDR2 from the germline V gene are SGHTA and FQGNSA. Trimming stripped 1 base from V and 3 bases from J, with 12 bases between. The CDR3 region has the DNA TGTGCCAGCAGCTTAGGCGGGGGCCAGAAAGAGACCCAGTACTTC. This gives the protein CASSLGGGQKETQYF.

This clone was observed a few times. The chain combines TRBV6-1 with TRBJ1-4; D remains ambiguous. Germline values: CDR1 MNHNS, CDR2 SASEGT. The CDR3 runs to 14 residues. V lost 10 bases and J lost 16, with 28 bases in between. CDR3 DNA: TGTGCCACCGAGGGCGAGGAAGCGGAATTAAGGGCGTTTTTT. Encoded protein: CATEGEEAELRAFF.

This rearrangement joins TRBV5-4 to TRBJ2-1; 8 nucleotides line up with TRBD2. With V trimmed by 1 base and J by 8 bases, 2 bases remained unmatched. The CDR3 is 13 amino acids. Germline CDR1 SGHNT, CDR2 YYREEE (reference sequence). DNA of the CDR3: TGTGCCAGCAGCTTGACGGGAGGGGATGAGCAGTTCTTC. Its translation: CASSLTGGDEQFF.

The CDR3 coding sequence is TGTGCCAGCAGGGCCTTACAGCCGTACTGGTCCGAGCAGTACTTC. The encoded protein is CASRALQPYWSEQYF. This sequence joins TRBV27 and TRBJ2-7; D uncertain. V shed 6 bases and J shed 6 bases, with 21 bases lying between them. Germline V lookup: CDR1 MNHEY, CDR2 SMNVEV (reference sequence). There are 15 residues in the CDR3.

J is TRBJ2-7 and V is TRBV30, with TRBD2 as a possible D gene (5 bases). This CDR3 has 14 residues. V lost 5 bases, J lost 1 base, and 15 bases lay in between. Germline CDR1 reads GTSNPN; CDR2 reads SVGIG (reference sequence). The CDR3 sequence is CAWEADRRSYEQYF. The DNA for the CDR3 is TGTGCCTGGGAGGCCGACCGGAGGTCCTACGAGCAGTACTTC.

This sequence joins TRBV6-1 and TRBJ1-2; D gene unclear. The CDR3 is made up of 12 amino acids. V was trimmed by 0 bases and J by 5 bases, leaving 4 bases between them. Germline V gene data show CDR1 as MNHNS and CDR2 as SASEGT. In DNA form, the CDR3 reads TGTGCCAGCAGTGAAGCAGAGTATGGCTACACCTTC. Translating it yields CASSEAEYGYTF.

This chain connects TRBV6-4 to TRBJ2-1; D gene ambiguous. The CDR3 consists of 16 residues. Germline V gene sequence: CDR1 MRHNA, CDR2 SNTAGT. Trimming left V 4 bases short and J 7 bases short, with 20 bases between. The CDR3 sequence: CASSVSMAVARNEQFF. In DNA, the CDR3 is TGTGCCAGCAGTGTTTCTATGGCTGTAGCTCGGAATGAGCAGTTCTTC.

This chain uses TRBV30 with TRBJ2-5; perhaps TRBD2 as D (6 bases). CDR1 is GTSNPN and CDR2 is SVGIG in the germline V gene (reference sequence). CDR3 length: 16 residues. The V gene lost 5 bases and the J gene lost 1 base, with 20 bases spanning the gap. The CDR3 here is CAWSGGMIWSQETQYF. Written as DNA, the CDR3 is TGTGCCTGGTCCGGCGGGATGATATGGAGCCAAGAGACCCAGTACTTC. The full variable domain, in which reference TRBV30 and TRBJ2-5 provide the parts outside the CDR3, is SQTIHQWPATLVQPVGSPLSLECTVEGTSNPNLYWYRQAAGRGLQLLFYSVGIGQISSEVPQNLSASRPQDRQFILSSKKLLLSDSGFYLCAWSGGMIWSQETQYFGPGTRLLVL.

This clone was observed a single time. V gene TRBV9 combines with J gene TRBJ1-1, with D possibly being TRBD1 (5 bases). Germline V CDR1 and CDR2: SGDLS, YYNGEE. This CDR3 has 15 amino acids. V shed 2 bases and J shed 2 bases, with 13 bases lying between them. In DNA, the CDR3 is TGTGCCAGCAGCGTCCTTGATGACAGTAACACTGAAGCTTTCTTT. The encoded protein is CASSVLDDSNTEAFF.

The chain has TRBV29-1 and TRBJ1-2; D is ambiguous. The ends were cut back, 1 base at V and 3 bases at J, with 15 bases in the middle. The CDR3 has 15 amino acids. The germline gives CDR1 SQVTM, CDR2 ANQGSEA. The CDR3 protein is CSVEVSFASHYGYTF. The DNA for the CDR3 is TGCAGCGTTGAAGTTTCCTTCGCGAGTCACTATGGCTACACCTTC.

The chain uses TRBV16 and TRBJ2-7; the D is unclear. V was shortened by 5 bases and J by 2 bases, with 7 bases between the two germline ends. The germline V gene encodes CDR1 KGHSY and CDR2 FQNENV. This CDR3 is built from 12 residues. The DNA for the CDR3 is TGTGCCAGCAGCTCCCCTGCCTACGAGCAGTACTTC. It translates to CASSSPAYEQYF.

The chain is built from TRBV19 and TRBJ2-7; 9 bases agree with TRBD2. Unmatched junction bases numbered 20, after V lost 6 bases and J lost 5 bases. Germline CDR1 and CDR2: LNHDA and SQIVND (reference sequence). This CDR3 has 18 residues. The CDR3, as DNA: TGTGCCAGTAGCATCGGGGGGTTCGGACTAGCGCGGCGAGACGAGCAGTACTTC. Translated, it gives CASSIGGFGLARRDEQYF.

The chain has TRBV27 and TRBJ2-7, with 8 bases matching TRBD1. With 6 bases clipped from V and 8 bases from J, the junction kept 6 bases outside the gene matches. Germline assignment: CDR1 MNHEY and CDR2 SMNVEV (reference sequence). The CDR3 length is 12 residues. CDR3 nucleotide sequence: TGTGCCAGCAGCCAGGACAGGGTAAAGCAGTACTTC. This sequence encodes CASSQDRVKQYF.

In this sample, this clone turned up a few times. The genes are TRBV6-4 and TRBJ2-3, with TRBD2 matching 11 bases. Trimming removed 2 bases from V and 5 bases from J; junction bases left unmatched: 9. The CDR3 covers 17 residues. Per germline, CDR1 MRHNA and CDR2 SNTAGT. The CDR3 nucleotides read TGTGCCAGCAGTGACGGGTTAGCGGGAGGGCCGGGAGATACGCAGTATTTT. Translating gives CASSDGLAGGPGDTQYF.

V is TRBV30 and J is TRBJ1-2, with D tentatively TRBD1 (5 bases). V gave up 4 bases and J gave up 4 bases, with 19 bases separating them. Germline CDR1 is GTSNPN and CDR2 is SVGIG (reference sequence). This CDR3 has 15 amino acids. CDR3 residues: CAWNPGTGASYGYTF. The DNA of the CDR3 is TGTGCCTGGAACCCAGGGACTGGCGCGAGCTATGGCTACACCTTC.

The chain employs TRBV2 and TRBJ2-1; 10 nucleotides agree with TRBD2. The CDR3 runs 15 residues. The trim removed 4 bases at V and 8 bases at J, leaving 8 bases unmatched. Germline V gives CDR1 SNHLY, CDR2 FYNNEI. CDR3 sequence: CASSAASGSLHEQFF. CDR3 bases: TGTGCCAGCAGTGCCGCTAGCGGGAGTCTACATGAGCAGTTCTTC.

This clone was recorded a few times. The chain carries TRBV30 and TRBJ1-2; D is perhaps TRBD1 (6 bases). Germline V CDR1 and CDR2: GTSNPN, SVGIG (reference sequence). The CDR3 consists of 15 residues. The V and J ends lost 1 base and 8 bases respectively, with 20 bases between them. The CDR3 is CAWSALGQSITGYTF. For the CDR3, the DNA is TGTGCCTGGAGTGCACTCGGACAGTCCATTACAGGCTACACCTTC.

V and J are TRBV4-2 and TRBJ1-1; D might be TRBD1 (5 bases). The length of the CDR3 is 15 residues. V shed 3 bases and J shed 0 bases, with 11 bases lying between them. The germline V gene has CDR1 LGHNA and CDR2 YNFKEQ. CDR3 DNA: TGTGCCAGCAGCCAGAGACAGCCGTTGAACACTGAAGCTTTCTTT. Its protein is CASSQRQPLNTEAFF.

V is TRBV6-1 and J is TRBJ1-5; D is perhaps TRBD1 (6 bases). The CDR3 totals 15 residues. With 6 bases removed from V and 1 base from J, the gap between germline ends came to 13 bases. Germline values: CDR1 MNHNS, CDR2 SASEGT. The CDR3 loop is CASRFRGESNQPQHF. The CDR3 nucleotides read TGTGCCAGCAGATTCAGGGGAGAAAGCAATCAGCCCCAGCATTTT.

This clone has only a few counts. The rearrangement uses TRBV27 and TRBJ2-1; the D gene is possibly TRBD2 (6 bases). This CDR3 spans 19 amino acids. V shed 4 bases and J shed 5 bases, with 27 bases lying between them. CDR1 is MNHEY and CDR2 is SMNVEV in the germline V gene (reference sequence). The CDR3 DNA sequence: TGTGCCAGCAGTTCGAGGGTTAACCAAGAACAATGGAGGGACAATGAGCAGTTCTTC. As protein: CASSSRVNQEQWRDNEQFF.

On this clone: A read error may produce the germline difference seen at one junction end. The V gene is TRBV18, the J gene TRBJ2-7, with a weak D call TRBD2 (6 bases). There are 15 residues in the CDR3. Germline lookup yields CDR1 KGHSH and CDR2 LQKENI. CDR3 protein: CASSPREVASSEQYF. The DNA of the CDR3 is TGTGCCAGCTCACCACGGGAGGTTGCTTCCTCCGAGCAGTACTTC.

This chain links TRBV4-1 with TRBJ2-7; 8 bases match TRBD2. This CDR3 has 16 amino acids. Germline CDR1 and CDR2: MGHRA and YSYEKL. J was trimmed by 5 bases and V by 1 base; bases with no gene match: 10. DNA for the CDR3: TGCGCCAGCAGCCAAGTAGCGGGGACGTCCCCCAACGAGCAGTACTTC. This translates into CASSQVAGTSPNEQYF.

This rearrangement joins TRBV5-1 to TRBJ1-5; D ambiguous. CDR3 size: 13 residues. The germline V gene has CDR1 SGHRS and CDR2 YFSETQ. V was trimmed by 5 bases and J by 2 bases, leaving 8 bases between them. The CDR3 region has the DNA TGCGCCAGCAGTCGGCAGGGCAATCAGCCCCAGCATTTT. This codes for CASSRQGNQPQHF.

The chain joins TRBV5-1 to TRBJ2-1, with 7 nucleotides matching TRBD2. Germline assignment: CDR1 SGHRS and CDR2 YFSETQ. This CDR3 has 13 residues. After removal of 3 bases from V and 9 bases from J, the junction contained 6 bases not matched to a gene. DNA of the CDR3: TGCGCCAGCAGCTGGGCCCCGGGGGGTGAGCAGTTCTTC. Translating it yields CASSWAPGGEQFF.

In its sample, this clone was seen a few times. The chain has TRBV2 and TRBJ1-5; 9 positions agree with TRBD1. CDR1 and CDR2 (germline): SNHLY, FYNNEI. After removal of 8 bases from V and 9 bases from J, the junction contained 11 bases not matched to a gene. The CDR3 totals 14 residues. CDR3 DNA sequence: TGTGCCAGCGGCCAGGGGACAGGGAAAAGGCCCCAGCATTTT. Its translation is CASGQGTGKRPQHF.